One TCR beta chain is described in this entry. Its antigen is unknown. The sample belongs to a study of CD8 T cells in ankylosing spondylitis. Study findings and constraints: Disease-linked clones bore a CD8+ phenotype and were relatively rare in peripheral blood. Characteristic, it appeared, of ankylosing spondylitis blood was a TCR beta motif of about eight highly homologous variants. Clones linked to disease were reported to show significant enrichment in matched ankylosing spondylitis synovial fluid.

A quantitative 5'-RACE method, one with molecular barcodes, was used to make TCR beta libraries. TCRdb itself ran the 5' RACE reads through MiXCR, one entry per CDR3 protein. The table has roughly 90,000 distinct CDR3 sequences, approximately 9.6% seen once. This sequence originates from a male donor with ankylosing spondylitis. Sequencing used blood, either unsorted or a sorted T cell fraction (not recorded which).

This CDR3 is CASSKRPDRHANYGYTF. DNA for the CDR3: TGTGCCAGCAGCAAACGACCGGACAGACACGCTAACTATGGCTACACCTTC. The chain carries TRBV21-1 and TRBJ1-2; the table's D gene call, TRBD1, was not cross checked with the DNA. TRBV21-1 is deemed a pseudogene. The CDR3 consists of 17 residues.